Listed below are T cell receptor beta chains from one sample, sequenced in a study of tumor-infiltrating lymphocytes in primary liver carcinoma. TCRdb fed the multiplex PCR reads into MiXCR, producing one record per CDR3 protein. In the table there are 50,000 or so distinct CDR3 sequences, around 82% of which are singletons. The sample comprised liver tumor tissue from sampling region 5. The receptors were sampled from a man aged 40-50 years with primary liver carcinoma and hepatitis B virus infection. Each CDR3 is given with its conserved first and last residue. A D gene is named only where the DNA matches it firmly. Clone size is stated in some rows and not others, as once, few, many or a class when expanded.

V,J,size,D,CDR3,DNA
TRBV6-2/TRBV6-3,TRBJ2-1,.,TRBD1,CASCLPDRGYNEHFF,TGTGCCAGCTGCTTACCCGACAGGGGCTACAATGAGCACTTCTTC
TRBV10-2,TRBJ2-5,.,.,CASSTGLLAAQETQYF,TGCGCCAGCAGTACCGGGTTACTGGCAGCTCAAGAGACCCAGTACTTC
TRBV12-3/TRBV12-4,TRBJ2-7,.,TRBD2,CASSLRLAETNSYEQYF,TGTGCCAGCAGTTTACGTCTAGCGGAGACCAACTCCTACGAGCAGTACTTC
TRBV4-2,TRBJ2-1,many,TRBD2,CASSQATSGLSSYNEQFF,TGTGCCAGCAGCCAAGCGACTAGCGGGCTCAGCTCCTACAATGAGCAGTTCTTC
TRBV6-6,TRBJ2-2,.,.,CATFVARGTGDLFF,TGTGCCACCTTCGTCGCCCGAGGGACCGGGGATCTGTTTTTT
TRBV28,TRBJ2-2,.,.,CASSARKGRTGELFF,TGTGCCAGCAGTGCAAGGAAAGGGAGGACCGGGGAGCTGTTTTTT
TRBV29-1,TRBJ2-2,many,TRBD2,CSVRLAGSTGELFF,TGCAGCGTACGACTAGCGGGAAGCACCGGGGAGCTGTTTTTT
TRBV30,TRBJ1-2,.,TRBD1,CAWTWDRHSYTF,TGTGCCTGGACATGGGACAGGCACAGCTACACCTTC
TRBV4-2,TRBJ1-2,.,TRBD1,CASSQSGQGFSDGYTF,TGTGCCAGCAGCCAATCCGGACAGGGATTTTCGGATGGCTACACCTTC
TRBV11-1,TRBJ2-7,.,.,CANSLSRDSSYEQYF,TGTGCCAACAGCTTATCACGGGACTCCTCCTACGAGCAGTACTTC
TRBV11-2,TRBJ2-1,once,TRBD2,CAGCLDRGGRFYNEQFF,TGTGCCGGCTGCTTAGATAGGGGCGGGAGGTTCTACAATGAGCAGTTCTTT
TRBV6-1,TRBJ2-2,.,.,CGSGTLGTSTGELFF,TGTGGCAGCGGAACACTGGGTACTTCGACCGGGGAGCTGTTTTTT
TRBV2,TRBJ1-5,many,.,CASRYSNQPQHF,TGTGCCAGCAGGTATAGCAATCAGCCCCAGCATTTT
TRBV7-9,TRBJ1-2,.,.,CAGSAQGTNYCYTF,TGTGCCGGCAGCGCGCAAGGAACTAACTATTGCTACACCTTC
TRBV5-5,TRBJ2-7,.,.,CASSLLTGYEQYF,TGTGCCAGCAGCTTACTAACGGGGTATGAGCAGTACTTC
TRBV20-1,TRBJ2-7,.,.,CSASKGHRNEQYF,TGCAGTGCTAGTAAGGGGCATCGGAACGAGCAGTACTTC
TRBV12-5,TRBJ2-2,few,TRBD2,CASVLGGVNTGELFF,TGTGCTAGTGTCCTGGGAGGGGTCAACACCGGGGAGCTGTTTTTT
TRBV2,TRBJ1-1,.,.,CASTNRAEPFF,TGTGCTAGCACCAACCGGGCAGAACCTTTCTTT
TRBV12-3/TRBV12-4,TRBJ1-1,.,TRBD1,CASTPGDRGNTKAFF,TGTGCCAGCACTCCGGGGGACAGGGGGAACACTAAGGCTTTCTTT
TRBV20-1,TRBJ1-6,.,TRBD1,CSTRLGQGLSSYNSPLHF,TGCAGTACCAGACTGGGACAGGGATTAAGTTCCTATAATTCACCCCTCCACTTT
TRBV29-1,TRBJ1-2,.,.,CGVYLARGYGYTF,TGCGGCGTGTATCTTGCTCGCGGCTATGGCTACACCTTC
TRBV10-3,TRBJ2-5,.,.,CAISESGGHQETQYF,TGTGCCATCAGTGAGTCGGGGGGCCACCAAGAGACCCAGTACTTC
TRBV6-5,TRBJ2-3,.,TRBD2,CANNPGLAGTDKQYF,TGTGCCAACAACCCAGGACTAGCGGGAACGGATAAGCAGTATTTT
TRBV6-6,TRBJ2-7,many,TRBD2,CASSSTSGSSYEQYF,TGTGCCAGCAGCTCAACTAGCGGGAGCTCCTACGAGCAGTACTTC
TRBV10-2,TRBJ2-7,.,TRBD1,CPSSEVRMGQGVYEQYF,TGCCCCAGCAGTGAAGTAAGAATGGGACAGGGGGTCTACGAGCAGTACTTC
TRBV11-1,TRBJ2-2,.,.,CASSCTGLFSGELFF,TGTGCCAGCAGCTGTACAGGACTATTCTCCGGGGAGCTGTTTTTT
TRBV4-3,TRBJ2-3,medium-sized,.,CASSQGGASDTQYF,TGCGCCAGCAGCCAGGGGGGTGCATCAGACACGCAGTATTTT
TRBV6-5,TRBJ1-1,once,.,CVSSPPMGAVGIAEAFF,TGTGTCAGCAGTCCCCCCATGGGGGCGGTAGGTATCGCTGAAGCTTTCTTT
TRBV11-1,TRBJ2-1,.,.,CVNSLEDSYDEQFF,TGTGTCAACAGCTTAGAGGACTCCTACGATGAGCAGTTCTTC
TRBV28,TRBJ2-7,many,.,CASSSYSRSSYEQYF,TGTGCCAGCAGTTCTTACTCGAGGAGCTCCTACGAGCAGTACTTC
TRBV6-6,TRBJ2-5,once,.,CASNPVAETQYF,TGTGCCAGTAACCCTGTCGCGGAGACCCAGTACTTC
TRBV6-1,TRBJ1-4,.,.,CVSSLTGTNVKLFF,TGTGTCAGCAGTTTGACAGGCACTAATGTAAAACTGTTTTTT
TRBV28,TRBJ1-1,.,TRBD1,CASSLAGQGNIEAFF,TGTGCCAGCAGTTTAGCGGGACAGGGGAACATTGAAGCCTTCTTT
TRBV3-1,TRBJ1-1,.,.,CASIRQLNTEAFF,TGTGCCAGCATCCGACAGTTGAACACTGAAGCTTTCTTT
TRBV14,TRBJ1-6,.,.,CASSQNGGVSSLPLHF,TGTGCCAGCAGCCAAAATGGAGGAGTTAGTAGTTTACCCCTCCACTTT
TRBV5-4,TRBJ2-7,.,.,CASSPERTWGEQYF,TGTGCCAGCAGCCCCGAGAGGACATGGGGAGAGCAGTACTTC
TRBV5-4,TRBJ2-3,few,TRBD2,CASSLERGRGTDTHYF,TGTGCCAGCAGCTTGGAGCGGGGTCGGGGCACAGATACGCACTATTTT
TRBV2,TRBJ2-7,many,.,CASSEALQATF,TGTGCCAGCAGTGAAGCGCTTCAGGCTACTTTC
TRBV11-2,TRBJ2-5,.,.,CASSPVVLVPETQYF,TGTGCCAGTAGCCCTGTCGTGCTAGTCCCAGAGACCCAGTACTTC
TRBV5-1,TRBJ2-5,.,TRBD1,CASSLPGGEGESQYF,TGCGCTAGCAGCTTACCAGGGGGCGAAGGAGAGAGCCAGTACTTC
TRBV12-3/TRBV12-4,TRBJ2-1,.,.,CASTFGGNSYNEQFF,TGTGCCAGCACCTTTGGCGGGAACTCCTACAATGAGCAGTTCTTC
TRBV5-4,TRBJ2-2,.,TRBD2,CAISDPGLAGFENTGELFF,TGTGCCATCAGTGATCCGGGACTAGCGGGTTTCGAGAACACCGGGGAGCTGTTTTTT
TRBV2,TRBJ2-3,many,.,CASSKEYIDTQYF,TGTGCCAGCAGTAAGGAGTATATAGATACGCAGTATTTT
TRBV14,TRBJ1-3,.,.,CASGNRGSSGNTIYF,TGTGCCAGCGGCAATCGGGGGTCCTCTGGGAACACTATATATTTT
TRBV11-2,TRBJ2-1,.,TRBD2,CASGTSGFYNEQFF,TGCGCCAGTGGTACTAGCGGGTTCTACAATGAGCAGTTCTTC
TRBV20-1,TRBJ2-3,.,TRBD2,CSARKAGESDTQYF,TGCAGTGCTAGGAAAGCGGGAGAATCAGATACGCAGTATTTT
TRBV11-2,TRBJ2-1,.,TRBD2,CASGTSGFYNGQFF,TGTGCCAGCGGTACTAGCGGCTTCTATAATGGGCAGTTCTTC
TRBV6-6,TRBJ1-1,.,TRBD1,CANSSSQGQGGRTEAFF,TGTGCCAACAGCTCCTCCCAGGGACAGGGTGGGCGGACTGAAGCTTTCTTT